Listed below are T cell receptor beta chains from one sample, sequenced in a study of shared clonotypes between healthy human individuals. Libraries were prepared by immunoSEQ multiplex PCR; TCRdb keeps only in-frame clonotypes and omits some of them. Here the sample spans roughly 600,000 clones, roughly 98% being singletons. The sequencing input was naive CD8+ T cells sorted from blood. Receptor source: a man aged 30 to 45 in good health. Each CDR3 is given with its conserved first and last residue. D genes are given only for firm matches. Clone size is stated in some rows and not others, as once, few, many or a class when expanded.

d_gene	j_gene	abundance	v_gene	CDR3aa	CDR3nt
TRBD1	TRBJ2-7	NA	TRBV11-2	CASKLRGQLAAYEQYF	TGTGCCAGCAAACTGAGGGGACAGCTCGCTGCCTACGAGCAGTACTTC
NA	TRBJ2-5	NA	TRBV27	CASSLLAGEETQYF	TGTGCCAGCAGTTTACTTGCGGGCGAAGAGACCCAGTACTTC
TRBD2	TRBJ2-1	NA	TRBV29-1	CSVRGLAGEGSYNEQFF	TGCAGCGTCCGGGGACTAGCGGGAGAGGGGTCCTACAATGAGCAGTTCTTC
NA	TRBJ2-5	NA	TRBV29-1	CSGQRESWTQYF	TGCAGCGGACAGCGAGAGTCTTGGACCCAGTACTTC
TRBD1	TRBJ2-3	once	TRBV7-9	CASSFGQGRTDTQYF	TGTGCCAGCAGCTTTGGACAGGGGAGGACAGATACGCAGTATTTT
NA	TRBJ2-3	NA	TRBV7-2	CASSFSLAGTDTQYF	TGTGCCAGCAGCTTTTCGCTAGCTGGCACAGATACGCAGTATTTT
NA	TRBJ2-5	once	TRBV6-1	CASSPEGVMETQYF	TGTGCCAGCTCCCCTGAGGGGGTTATGGAGACCCAGTACTTC
NA	TRBJ2-1	NA	TRBV5-1	CASSYGGRGDNEQFF	TGCGCCAGCAGCTACGGCGGTCGGGGCGACAATGAGCAGTTCTTC
NA	TRBJ2-2	NA	TRBV27	CASRTERQRPGELFF	TGTGCCAGCCGTACTGAACGACAGAGACCCGGGGAGCTGTTTTTT
NA	TRBJ2-1	NA	TRBV7-8	CASGVFSYNEQFF	TGTGCCAGCGGGGTCTTTAGCTACAATGAGCAGTTCTTC
TRBD2	TRBJ2-1	NA	TRBV5-1	CASSVLTSGWGQNEQFF	TGCGCCAGCAGCGTGCTGACTAGCGGGTGGGGGCAAAATGAGCAGTTCTTC
TRBD1	TRBJ2-4	NA	TRBV27	CASRRGQTIAKNIQYF	TGTGCCAGCAGGAGGGGGCAGACCATAGCCAAAAACATTCAGTACTTC
TRBD2	TRBJ2-1	NA	TRBV7-8	CASSLASGPYNEQFF	TGTGCCAGCAGCTTGGCTAGCGGGCCCTACAATGAGCAGTTCTTC
NA	TRBJ2-1	NA	TRBV29-1	CSVEGKQGSYNEQFF	TGCAGCGTTGAAGGAAAACAGGGCTCCTACAATGAGCAGTTCTTC
NA	TRBJ2-7	once	TRBV6-5	CASSDRDRFYEQYF	TGTGCCAGCAGTGACCGGGACCGTTTCTACGAGCAGTACTTC
TRBD2	TRBJ2-3	NA	TRBV7-6	CAAGGLSETDTQYF	TGTGCCGCGGGGGGACTATCTGAGACAGATACGCAGTATTTT
NA	TRBJ1-1	NA	TRBV9	CASSVAGESEAFF	TGTGCCAGCAGCGTAGCCGGGGAGAGTGAAGCTTTCTTT
TRBD2	TRBJ2-7	NA	TRBV13	CASMGASGNVYEQYF	TGTGCCAGCATGGGGGCTAGCGGGAACGTCTACGAGCAGTACTTC